What follows are 11 T cell receptor beta chains derived from one specimen sequenced in a study of T cell responses to AZD1222 COVID-19 vaccine. TCRdb keeps only in-frame clones here, not all; method: immunoSEQ multiplex PCR. The sample has some 170,000 clones, about 89% seen once. The specimen was peripheral blood, collected on day 0 of AZD1222 vaccination. The source is an adult in good health.

The V gene is TRBV28, the J gene TRBJ2-2, with D perhaps matching TRBD1 (6 bases). CDR3 length: 15 amino acids. V was pared by 2 bases and J by 3 bases, with 10 bases between. Germline CDR1 is MDHEN and CDR2 is SYDVKM. The CDR3 DNA follows: TGTGCCAGCAGTTTAGGGGGCCGTTACACCGGGGAGCTGTTTTTT. The encoded protein is CASSLGGRYTGELFF.

V is TRBV7-2 and J is TRBJ1-5, with a weak D call TRBD1 (6 bases). Germline values: CDR1 SGHTA, CDR2 FQGNSA. Deletions cut 5 bases from V and 4 bases from J, with 9 bases between. This CDR3 has 13 amino acids. The CDR3 DNA reads TGTGCCAGCAGCCCTGACAGGAATCAGCCCCAGCATTTT. Its protein is CASSPDRNQPQHF.

This chain joins TRBV7-2 and TRBJ2-7; no firm D call. The CDR3 is 13 residues long. Deletions cut 4 bases from V and 3 bases from J, with 10 bases between. Looked up from germline, CDR1 is SGHTA and CDR2 is FQGNSA. CDR3 in amino acids: CASSSYSSYEQYF. The CDR3 DNA reads TGTGCCAGCAGCTCTTATTCTAGCTACGAGCAGTACTTC.

V is TRBV10-2 and J is TRBJ2-3, with 8 bases that match TRBD2. The CDR3 totals 16 residues. Per the germline V gene, CDR1 is WSHSY and CDR2 is SAAADI. The V gene end was trimmed by 3 bases and the J gene end by 2 bases; junction bases not matched to a gene: 7. CDR3 in amino acids: CASSERAGADTDTQYF. As DNA, the CDR3 is TGCGCCAGCAGTGAACGAGCGGGGGCCGACACAGATACGCAGTATTTT.

This chain links TRBV9 with TRBJ2-2; 8 bases map to TRBD2. V was clipped by 2 bases and J by 6 bases; unmatched bases: 6. Germline-derived CDR1 and CDR2 are SGDLS and YYNGEE. This CDR3 has 15 residues. For the CDR3, the DNA is TGTGCCAGCAGCGTCGAAGCGGGAGTATCCGGGGAGCTGTTTTTT. Translating gives CASSVEAGVSGELFF.

V is TRBV27 and J is TRBJ1-2; no clear D gene. The V end lost 6 bases, the J end lost 4 bases, and 12 bases lay between the germline ends. Germline assignment: CDR1 MNHEY and CDR2 SMNVEV (reference sequence). This CDR3 comprises 13 residues. The chain's CDR3 is CASRADGAYGYTF. In nucleotides, the CDR3 is TGTGCCAGCAGAGCCGACGGAGCCTATGGCTACACCTTC.

The gene calls are TRBV6-5 and TRBJ1-6; D is unclear. Germline CDR1 reads MNHEY; CDR2 reads SVGAGI. The length of the CDR3 is 14 residues. V lost 4 bases and J lost 10, with 14 bases in between. In DNA, the CDR3 is TGTGCCAGCAGTTCAACGGGCCATGGGTCACCCCTCCACTTT. Translating it yields CASSSTGHGSPLHF.

The chain joins TRBV9 to TRBJ2-7; TRBD1 matches at 11 bases. Germline V gene sequence: CDR1 SGDLS, CDR2 YYNGEE. V shed 4 bases and J 3 bases; nucleotides not matched to a gene: 6. This CDR3 region has 15 residues. As DNA, the CDR3 is TGTGCCAGCAGCCCCCGGGGACAGGGGGTCTACGAGCAGTACTTC. Its translation is CASSPRGQGVYEQYF. The full variable domain, rest sourced from reference TRBV9 and TRBJ2-7, is DSGVTQTPKHLITATGQRVTLRCSPRSGDLSVYWYQQSLDQGLQFLIQYYNGEERAKGNILERFSAQQFPDLHSELNLSSLELGDSALYFCASSPRGQGVYEQYFGPGTRLTVT.

This clone was seen a handful of times. V is TRBV7-9 and J is TRBJ2-7; D uncertain. CDR1 SEHNR and CDR2 FQNEAQ come from the germline V gene (reference sequence). Trimming took 1 base from V and 2 from J, leaving 3 bases between them. The CDR3 consists of 12 residues. The CDR3 is CASSLGTYEQYV. In DNA form, the CDR3 reads TGTGCCAGCAGCTTAGGAACCTACGAGCAGTACGTC.

The chain combines TRBV28 with TRBJ1-6; 11 nucleotides align to TRBD1. V lost 7 bases and J lost 9; bases outside the gene matches: 8. The CDR3 totals 15 residues. Germline assignment: CDR1 MDHEN and CDR2 SYDVKM. CDR3 amino acids: CASTSGGTGGSPLHF. CDR3 nucleotide sequence: TGTGCCAGCACCTCCGGCGGGACAGGGGGTTCACCCCTCCACTTT.

Worth noting for this clone: A single base separates this from a much larger clone, so it may be a read error. CDR3 amino acids: CASSQDSLAGQETQYF. The CDR3 DNA reads TGTGCCAGCAGCCAAGATTCGCTAGCGGGGCAAGAGACCCAGTACTTC. This chain uses TRBV4-2 with TRBJ2-5; 9 nucleotides match TRBD2. Germline trimming cut 0 bases from V and 2 bases from J; bases unmatched to any gene: 4. Germline lookup yields CDR1 LGHNA and CDR2 YNFKEQ. The CDR3 has 16 residues.